One T cell receptor (beta chain) is described in this entry. Its specificity is unknown. TCR cDNA, made by 5'RACE template switching, carried an added universal primer site and UMIs. TCRdb re-analysed the 5' RACE reads in MiXCR, keeping a single row per CDR3 protein. The repertoire holds around 73,000 distinct CDR3 sequences, with about 7.7% as singletons. CDR3 size: 12 residues. CDR1 and CDR2 (germline): ENHRY, SYGVKD. Trimming cost V 6 bases and J 6 bases; bases outside gene matches: 4. This record belongs to a study of T cells after yellow fever vaccination. Study-wide points: Weaker overall was a secondary response that nonetheless peaked faster, on day 5 versus 15.

The sequences come from CD8+ T cells sorted from PBMCs, collected on the day of the yellow fever booster vaccination. This receptor was identified in a man under 40 who received the YFV17D yellow fever vaccine. The J gene is TRBJ1-2, the V gene TRBV10-3; 7 bases map to TRBD1. The CDR3 DNA reads TGTGCCATCAGGGGACAGTTGGATGGCTACACCTTC. Encoded protein: CAIRGQLDGYTF.